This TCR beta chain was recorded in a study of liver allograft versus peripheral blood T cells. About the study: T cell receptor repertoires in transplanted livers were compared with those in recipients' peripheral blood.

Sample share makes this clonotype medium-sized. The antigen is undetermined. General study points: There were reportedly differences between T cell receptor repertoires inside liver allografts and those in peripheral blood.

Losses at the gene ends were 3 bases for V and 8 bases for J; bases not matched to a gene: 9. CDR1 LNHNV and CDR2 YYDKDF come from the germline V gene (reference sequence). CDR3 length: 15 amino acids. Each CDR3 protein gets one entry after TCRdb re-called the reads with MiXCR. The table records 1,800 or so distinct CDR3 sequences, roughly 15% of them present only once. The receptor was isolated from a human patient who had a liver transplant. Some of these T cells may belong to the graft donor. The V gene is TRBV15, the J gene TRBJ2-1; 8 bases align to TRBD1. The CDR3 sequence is CATSSTGGGVDEQFF. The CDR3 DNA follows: TGTGCCACCAGCAGTACAGGGGGTGGGGTTGATGAGCAGTTCTTC.